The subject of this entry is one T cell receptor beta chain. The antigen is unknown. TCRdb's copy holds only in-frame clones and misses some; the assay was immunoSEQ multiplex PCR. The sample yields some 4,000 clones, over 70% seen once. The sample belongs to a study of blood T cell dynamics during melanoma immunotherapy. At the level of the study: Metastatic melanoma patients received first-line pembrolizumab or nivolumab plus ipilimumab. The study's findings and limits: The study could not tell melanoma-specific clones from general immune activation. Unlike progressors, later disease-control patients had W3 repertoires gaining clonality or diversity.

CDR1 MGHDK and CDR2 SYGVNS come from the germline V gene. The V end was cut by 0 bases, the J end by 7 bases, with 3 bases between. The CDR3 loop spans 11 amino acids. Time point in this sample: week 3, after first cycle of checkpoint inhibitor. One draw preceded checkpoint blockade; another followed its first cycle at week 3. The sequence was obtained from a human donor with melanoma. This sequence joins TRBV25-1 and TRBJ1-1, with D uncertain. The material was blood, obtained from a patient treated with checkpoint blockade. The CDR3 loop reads CASSEYSEAFF. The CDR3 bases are TGTGCCAGCAGTGAATATAGTGAAGCTTTCTTT.